The clone carrying this T cell receptor (beta chain) was seen more than once but under ten times. Its antigen is still unknown. Germline lookup yields CDR1 MNHNS and CDR2 SASEGT. V dropped 9 bases and J dropped 4 bases, with 12 bases sitting between them. CDR3 length equals 12 residues. A J-beta primer mix and a sample-barcoded 5' primer were used in a second PCR of roughly 6 to 11 cycles. Each cDNA molecule carried a tag from a template-switch adaptor that contained 12 random nucleotides. TCRdb ran MiXCR on the 5' RACE reads and lists one entry per CDR3 protein. The sample shows about 1.8 million distinct CDR3 sequences, roughly 49% of them seen only once. These data originate in a study of blood T cells in healthy people across ages. Broader study findings: In long-lived donors, naive CD4+ cell counts and diversity exceeded those of aged donors. Without sorted subsets, naive and antigen-experienced compartments could not be conclusively compared. Age advanced and TCR beta diversity per million T cells fell, roughly linearly.

The rearrangement uses TRBV6-1 and TRBJ1-2, with TRBD1 as a possible D gene (6 bases). The sequenced sample was blood. This receptor was identified in a woman between 40 and 50 years old in good health. The CDR3 here is CASREGGYGYTF. In nucleotides, the CDR3 is TGTGCCAGTAGAGAGGGGGGCTATGGCTACACCTTC.